This T cell receptor beta chain was recorded in a study of cytomegalovirus exposure and HLA in healthy donors. CDR1 and CDR2 from the germline V gene are WNHNN and SYGVQD (reference sequence). V gave up 0 bases and J gave up 4 bases; unmatched junction bases: 2. This CDR3 comprises 15 residues. This clone is a singleton in its sample. With 60 Vbeta and 13 Jbeta primers, the PCR was carried out. Method: immunoSEQ multiplex PCR; TCRdb's copy keeps in-frame clones and lacks some. Among about 160,000 clones, nearly 80% were seen once, and the ten largest hold just over 3%. The clonotype was recovered from a woman aged 40 to 55 in good health and CMV-seronegative. The V gene is TRBV10-1, the J gene TRBJ1-1, with TRBD1 identical over 10 bases. Sequencing used PBMCs. In nucleotides, the CDR3 is TGCGCCAGCAGTGAGTCGACAGGGGGCATCACTGAAGCTTTCTTT. Amino acids: CASSESTGGITEAFF.